The source of this TCR beta chain is a study of tumor-infiltrating lymphocytes in primary liver carcinoma (dated by TCRdb to the late 2010s). Some background on the complete study: Five patients with histopathologically diagnosed primary liver carcinoma underwent surgical resection in China between late 2015 and 2016. Across five regions of each liver tumor, along with adjacent normal tissue and blood, the study brought together TCRbeta repertoire sequencing, expression microarrays and whole-exome sequencing. The five patients had tumors staged T1-T3 N0M0, with maximum diameters ranging from roughly 4 to 10 cm. TCRbeta repertoire sequencing covered about 35 specimens from 5 patients: 25 tumor regions, 5 adjacent noncancerous liver tissues and 5 peripheral blood samples. Of the five patients (three men and two women, aged 30 to 69 years), four had hepatocellular carcinoma and one had combined HCC and intrahepatic cholangiocarcinoma. Technical replicate repertoires showed high reproducibility, with mean shared-clone rates roughly 0.88 and correlation coefficients above 0.95. Each sample produced about 3.65 to 8 million productive TCRbeta reads, and read depth showed no significant difference between tissue types.

Blood RNA was extracted from unsorted whole blood using TRIzol reagent, and germline DNA was obtained with the DNeasy Blood & Tissue kit. At the time of sampling, the patients had chronic HBV infection and had not received any treatment. Before surgery, approximately 4 milliliters of peripheral blood were drawn into K2EDTA tubes. This clonotype appeared a few times. The antigen this receptor binds is unknown. No base-level quality is on record; no much larger clone is a single base apart. According to the germline V gene, CDR1 reads MNHNS and CDR2 reads SASEGT. Its CDR3 holds 14 amino acids, cysteine through phenylalanine. The read is trimmed to its CDR3 DNA, 42 bases read in frame from base 1. V lost 8 bases and J lost 5 bases; the stretch between them is 18 bases long. Overall study outcomes, separate from this receptor: With just a few patients in the study, the authors point out that the findings should be validated in a larger study. Since the samples were bulk and unsorted, there was no way to compare CD4+ and CD8+ T cell repertoires. Repertoire overlap was found to be higher between tumor regions (mean about 36%) than between tumor-adjacent (approximately 17%) or tumor-blood (14%) pairs, consistent with antigen-driven expansion. Because only the TCR beta chain was sequenced and unpaired alpha chains were not captured, true repertoire diversity is likely underestimated. The top 250 clones made up a significantly larger repertoire fraction in tumors than in blood (p = 0.039).

Using a constant-region primer and ProtoScript II reverse transcriptase, TCRbeta-specific cDNA was reverse-transcribed from about 540 ng total RNA. TCRbeta libraries were built with three nested multiplex PCR rounds, a slightly modified ARM-PCR procedure. The first two PCR rounds used multiplex TRBV1-TRBV30 forward primers with a Cbeta reverse primer, each for about 9 cycles. Sample barcodes and Illumina adapters were added in a final 25-cycle PCR using Deep VentR polymerase. Before sequencing, amplicons of 200-500 bp were gel-purified using a QIAquick gel extraction kit. An Illumina HiSeq 2500 was used to sequence the TCRbeta amplicons, generating 250-bp paired-end reads. The paper's processing steps were these. Quality trimming of reads was performed with Trimmomatic v0.33, and paired reads were merged with FLASH v1.2.11 so that full CDR3 sequences could be recovered. V, D and J germline segments were assigned to the rearranged TCRbeta sequences using MiGEC v1.2.1b. Clonotype statistics, along with Shannon-Wiener diversity indices, were calculated using VDJtools v1.0.0. To reduce sampling bias, subsequent analyses other than the diversity analysis used only the 250 most abundant clonotypes in each sample. The raw public reads went through TCRdb reprocessing: fastp at Q25, MiXCR clone calling, in-frame beta chains kept. Rows matching on CDR3 protein sequence are summarized as one entry with the most common DNA and genes. TCRdb, not the original authors, processed these V and J calls. Present in this sample are a few hundred thousand distinct CDR3 sequences, 50% to 60% of which were seen just once. 15% to 20% of the sample goes to the ten largest clones.

The V and J segments used are TRBV6-1 and TRBJ2-5; the D assignment is uncertain and may be TRBD1 or TRBD2, with 6 bases supporting each. The sequenced sample was peripheral blood. This receptor was identified in a woman aged 30 to 39 with primary liver carcinoma and hepatitis B virus infection. CDR3 region: CASARRGAGETQYF. The DNA sequence is TGTGCCAGCGCCCGTAGGGGGGCCGGGGAGACCCAGTACTTC.